This is a list of T cell receptor beta chains from one sample in a study of human T cells and chemical hapten exposure. TCRdb re-called the RACE reads through MiXCR, storing one row per CDR3 protein. The table has tens of thousands of distinct CDR3 sequences, roughly 8.5% seen once; the top ten hold about 3.1%. Sequencing was performed on whole blood. The receptors were gathered from a female donor in good health. Some clones in this sample may be carry-over from other donors' samples. Each CDR3 is given with its conserved first and last residue. A D gene is named only where the DNA matches it firmly. Where a row states a size, it is once, few, many or the class of an expanded clone; other rows omit it.

abundance	v_gene	d_gene	j_gene	CDR3nt	CDR3aa
few	TRBV20-1	.	TRBJ1-2	TGCAGTGCTTTCCTCCCAGGGCGATATGGCTACACCTTC	CSAFLPGRYGYTF
many	TRBV29-1	.	TRBJ1-2	TGCAGCGTTGAAGAGGTTTTTGAGGACTTCTATGGCTACACCTTC	CSVEEVFEDFYGYTF
.	TRBV20-1	TRBD1	TRBJ2-2	TGCAGTGCGCCCGGACAGGGGTCGGGCGGGGAGCTGTTTTTT	CSAPGQGSGGELFF
few	TRBV7-9	.	TRBJ2-1	TGTGCCAGCAGCCCCCCCAGCTCCTACAATGAGCAGTTCTTC	CASSPPSSYNEQFF
.	TRBV10-3	TRBD1	TRBJ1-1	TGTGCCATCAGTGACCGTGGACAGGGGAGGAATGAAGCTTTCTTT	CAISDRGQGRNEAFF
.	TRBV7-8	.	TRBJ2-7	TGTGCCAGCAGCTCCACCATGGTGGGCGACTACGAGCAGTACTTC	CASSSTMVGDYEQYF
few	TRBV7-8	TRBD2	TRBJ2-1	TGTGCCAGCACCTGGGGGGGGACCTACAATGAGCAGTTCTTC	CASTWGGTYNEQFF
few	TRBV7-2	.	TRBJ1-1	TGTGCTGTGGATAACACTGAAGCTTTCTTT	CAVDNTEAFF
many	TRBV29-1	TRBD2	TRBJ2-1	TGCAGCGTTGCACTAGCGGTTAACAATGAGCAGTTCTTC	CSVALAVNNEQFF
many	TRBV7-2	.	TRBJ2-7	TGTGCCAGCAGCACCCCCAGGGTCATTGGGCAGTACTTC	CASSTPRVIGQYF
.	TRBV6-6	.	TRBJ1-5	TGTGCCAGCAGTTATGGTAGGGGCCCGAATCAGCCCCAGCATTTT	CASSYGRGPNQPQHF
many	TRBV12-3/TRBV12-4	.	TRBJ1-4	TGTGCCAGCAGTCCCCCCCGCGGGGCAGTGAATGAAAAACTGTTTTTT	CASSPPRGAVNEKLFF
.	TRBV7-8	.	TRBJ1-3	TGTGCCAGCAGCTTAGATTCGGCGGGCTCTGGAAACACCATATATTTT	CASSLDSAGSGNTIYF
few	TRBV10-3	TRBD1	TRBJ2-7	TGTGCCATCAGTGAGGGACAGGGTTTGGACGAGCAGTACTTC	CAISEGQGLDEQYF
few	TRBV7-2	.	TRBJ2-3	TGTGCCAGCAGCTTATTCCCGTCGGATACGCAGTATTTT	CASSLFPSDTQYF